Below, 21 T cell receptor beta chains from the same sample are listed, as sequenced in a study of T cells in Graves' hyperthyroidism and ophthalmopathy. What was amplified from RNA transcripts were TCR beta CDR3 regions. RT-PCR in the first round (using the HTBI primer set) targeted the TCR CDR3. TCRdb redid the calling of the multiplex PCR reads with MiXCR, one entry per CDR3 protein. The repertoire has approximately 640,000 distinct CDR3 sequences, 45% of them found once; the top ten carry about 7%. Sequenced sample: peripheral blood or thyroid tissue (not recorded which). Receptors originate from an adult man with Graves' disease, either hyperthyroidism or ophthalmopathy (not recorded which).

The V and J genes are TRBV15 and TRBJ2-5, with TRBD1 matching 7 bases. Losses at the gene ends were 5 bases for V and 4 bases for J; bases not matched to a gene: 16. Germline assignment: CDR1 LNHNV and CDR2 YYDKDF (reference sequence). The CDR3 totals 17 residues. The chain's CDR3 is CATSLDRVSFARETQYF. Here the CDR3 DNA reads TGTGCCACCAGCCTAGACAGGGTTTCGTTCGCGAGAGAGACCCAGTACTTC.

As to this clonotype: Compared with germline, one end of the junction differs, possibly owing to a read error. V usage is TRBV24-1 and J usage is TRBJ1-2, with 12 bases matching TRBD1. The CDR3 covers 14 residues. Germline V gives CDR1 KGHDR, CDR2 SFDVKD. CDR3 in DNA: TGTGCCAGCAGTGATGGGACAGGGGGCGATGGCTACACCTTC. This encodes CASSDGTGGDGYTF.

CDR3 in DNA: TGTGCCAGCAGTGAACGGGATAACTATGGCTACACCTTC. As protein: CASSERDNYGYTF. The chain combines TRBV6-1 with TRBJ1-2; no reliable D call. V dropped 2 bases and J dropped 1 base, with 5 bases sitting between them. Germline V CDR1 and CDR2: MNHNS, SASEGT. There are 13 residues in the CDR3.

This clonotype was recorded at least ten times. The rearrangement joins TRBV2 to TRBJ2-7; the D gene is possibly TRBD1 (6 bases). Deletions cut 1 base from V and 2 bases from J, with 9 bases between. This CDR3 has 14 residues. Germline CDR1 and CDR2: SNHLY and FYNNEI. The CDR3 DNA is TGTGCCAGCAGTGAAGGAAGGGGGACCTACGAGCAGTACTTC. Its protein is CASSEGRGTYEQYF.

This clonotype was counted ten times or more. The chain carries TRBV10-3 and TRBJ2-7; 10 bases map to TRBD2. Germline V lookup: CDR1 ENHRY, CDR2 SYGVKD. V lost 0 bases and J lost 1; bases outside the gene matches: 3. CDR3 length equals 16 residues. The CDR3 nucleotides read TGTGCCATCAGTGAGTCACGGACTAGCGGTTCCTACGAGCAGTACTTC. Its translation is CAISESRTSGSYEQYF.

This clonotype was found a few times. This chain connects TRBV2 to TRBJ1-4; D ambiguous. V lost 4 bases and J 6 bases, leaving 3 bases between the germline ends. From germline, CDR1 is SNHLY and CDR2 FYNNEI. The CDR3 is made up of 11 amino acids. The DNA for the CDR3 is TGTGCCAGCAGTGCGGATGAAAAACTGTTTTTT. As protein: CASSADEKLFF.

This sequence joins TRBV10-2 and TRBJ2-2, with D possibly TRBD2 on 7 matching bases. Germline V lookup: CDR1 WSHSY, CDR2 SAAADI. Deletions cut 6 bases from V and 4 bases from J, with 15 bases between. The CDR3 has 15 residues. The CDR3 DNA follows: TGCGCCAGCAGGCCTGCGGGGGCCGGCACCGGGGAGCTGTTTTTT. Encoded protein: CASRPAGAGTGELFF.

This chain connects TRBV10-3 to TRBJ2-5; unclear D gene. This CDR3 has 14 residues. Looked up from germline, CDR1 is ENHRY and CDR2 is SYGVKD. Trimming cost V 4 bases and J 5 bases, with 14 bases left between them. In DNA, the CDR3 is TGTGCCATCAGTGGACCCCGGCAATCGGAGACCCAGTACTTC. Its protein product is CAISGPRQSETQYF.

There are many counts of this clonotype. CDR3 bases: TGTGCCAGCATCCGGGACAGGGGCCCCTACGAGCAGTACTTC. Its protein product is CASIRDRGPYEQYF. The chain recombines TRBV2 with TRBJ2-7, with 10 bases aligning to TRBD1. This CDR3 region has 14 residues. With 7 bases clipped from V and 2 bases from J, the junction kept 5 bases outside the gene matches. Germline assignment: CDR1 SNHLY and CDR2 FYNNEI.

The chain joins TRBV29-1 to TRBJ1-6, with a tentative D call TRBD1 (5 bases). The CDR3 runs 14 residues. V lost 4 bases and J 8 bases, leaving 15 bases between the germline ends. In germline, CDR1 is SQVTM, CDR2 ANQGSEA. Here the CDR3 reads CSVGATGLDSPLHF. In DNA form, the CDR3 reads TGCAGCGTTGGGGCAACAGGCTTGGATTCACCCCTCCACTTT.

This chain joins TRBV5-6 and TRBJ2-5; possibly TRBD1 for D (6 bases). CDR3 size: 13 residues. The V gene's germline CDR1 is SGHDT and CDR2 YYEEEE. Trimming removed 0 bases from V and 6 bases from J, with 9 bases in between. Here the CDR3 DNA reads TGTGCCAGCAGCTTGGTCAGGGGACAGACCCAGTACTTC. Translated, it gives CASSLVRGQTQYF.

The V and J genes are TRBV2 and TRBJ2-2; 9 bases are shared with TRBD1. The CDR3 extends over 16 amino acids. From germline, CDR1 is SNHLY and CDR2 FYNNEI. V was pared by 6 bases and J by 7 bases, with 12 bases of the junction left unmatched. The CDR3, as DNA: TGTGCCAGCAGCTTAGGGCATCCGGGACAGGGCGGGGAGCTGTTTTTT. Its translation is CASSLGHPGQGGELFF.

The J gene is TRBJ1-2, the V gene TRBV28; 7 bases match TRBD1. In germline, CDR1 is MDHEN, CDR2 SYDVKM. There are 15 residues in the CDR3. Trimming took 3 bases from V and 0 from J; bases not matched to a gene: 4. The CDR3 coding sequence is TGTGCCAGCAGTTTGCCAGGGGGTCCTAACTATGGCTACACCTTC. Protein sequence: CASSLPGGPNYGYTF.

As to this clonotype: A read error is possible here, since a much larger clone lies one base away. This chain links TRBV6-1 with TRBJ2-6; the D is unclear. Germline CDR1 is MNHNS and CDR2 is SASEGT. This CDR3 has 15 residues. For the CDR3, the DNA is TGTGTCAGCAGCTTCGTGGAAGTCGGGGCCAACGTCCTGACTTTC. It is translated as CVSSFVEVGANVLTF.

This clonotype was seen ten or more times. CDR3 residues: CSGSQGAQAEAFF. For the CDR3, the DNA is TGCAGCGGGTCACAGGGGGCGCAGGCTGAAGCTTTCTTT. V gene TRBV29-1 combines with J gene TRBJ1-1, with 9 bases matching TRBD1. Germline V CDR1 and CDR2: SQVTM, ANQGSEA. V shed 7 bases, J shed 6 bases, and the junction held 9 bases outside the gene matches. CDR3 size: 13 residues.

This clonotype showed up many times. J is TRBJ1-2 and V is TRBV10-3, with 8 bases fitting TRBD1. There are 15 residues in the CDR3. J gave up 8 bases and V 0 bases, and 8 bases lay outside the gene matches. The germline V gene encodes CDR1 ENHRY and CDR2 SYGVKD. CDR3 bases: TGTGCCATCAGTGAGTCGCGGACAGGGCAGGAGGGCTACACCTTC. As protein: CAISESRTGQEGYTF.

Many counts were recorded for this clonotype. V is TRBV24-1 and J is TRBJ1-1; D is unclear. Germline V gene sequence: CDR1 KGHDR, CDR2 SFDVKD. There are 13 residues in the CDR3. Trimming took 5 bases from V and 1 from J, leaving 7 bases between them. The CDR3 loop is CATSGPTNTEAFF. The CDR3, as DNA: TGTGCCACCAGTGGTCCAACGAACACTGAAGCTTTCTTT.

The V gene is TRBV29-1, the J gene TRBJ1-1; maybe TRBD1 (5 bases). The CDR3 is 16 amino acids. Germline CDR1 reads SQVTM; CDR2 reads ANQGSEA. V lost 0 bases and J lost 0, with 14 bases in between. The chain's CDR3 is CSVEDRQGRMNTEAFF. CDR3 nucleotide sequence: TGCAGCGTTGAAGATAGGCAGGGCCGGATGAACACTGAAGCTTTCTTT. The variable domain in full, with the rest retrieved from reference TRBV29-1 and TRBJ1-1, is SAVISQKPSRDICQRGTSLTIQCQVDSQVTMMFWYRQQPGQSLTLIATANQGSEATYESGFVIDKFPISRPNLTFSTLTVSNMSPEDSSIYLCSVEDRQGRMNTEAFFGQGTRLTVV.

The rearrangement joins TRBV13 to TRBJ1-2; 8 nucleotides line up with TRBD1. Germline-derived CDR1 and CDR2 are PRHDT and FYEKMQ (reference sequence). V dropped 6 bases and J dropped 6; count of bases not matched to a gene: 9. The CDR3 runs 14 residues. CDR3 in amino acids: CASRQGAFLDGYTF. The CDR3 DNA is TGTGCCAGCAGGCAGGGGGCTTTTTTGGATGGCTACACCTTC.

This clonotype showed up many times. This sequence joins TRBV12-3 or TRBV12-4 and TRBJ2-5; no definite D call. This CDR3 comprises 14 residues. V was cut by 5 bases and J by 6 bases, with 16 bases left in between. The CDR3 region has the DNA TGTGCCAGCAGTCTCTCGGGTGTAGGAAAGACCCAGTACTTC. Amino acids: CASSLSGVGKTQYF.

This clonotype was counted many times. CDR3 amino acids: CATSRDIQGGGYTF. CDR3 sequence (DNA): TGTGCCACCAGCAGAGATATCCAGGGCGGTGGCTACACCTTC. V is TRBV15 and J is TRBJ1-2, with a weak D call TRBD1 (5 bases). There are 14 residues in the CDR3. Germline assignment: CDR1 LNHNV and CDR2 YYDKDF (reference sequence). Trimming left V 0 bases short and J 7 bases short, with 12 bases between.